This TCR beta chain was retrieved from a study of neoadjuvant anti-PD-1 for oral cavity cancer (dated by TCRdb to the early 2020s). Regarding the research as a whole: Three to four biweekly doses of nivolumab at 3 mg/kg were mostly administered to patients before curative-intent surgical resection. Patients who did not progress were given a fourth nivolumab dose at about day 43 and had definitive surgical resection on days 50-56. Responders were defined as patients with complete response, partial response or stable disease by RECIST 1.1; non-responders were defined as patients with progression. An approximately 30% response rate was observed in the parent correlative cohort, in which eleven to twelve patients were included.

The table lists this clone with a few counts. The target of this receptor is not known. Base qualities are not recorded, but no much larger clone differs from it by a single base. Overall results and qualifications from the work: After neoadjuvant nivolumab, significantly higher T cell clonality (Gini index) was found within PBMCs in non-responders than in responders. Higher pretreatment blood Treg/Th17 ratios correlated with higher pretreatment blood TCRbeta clonality and lower post-treatment tumor TCRbeta clonality. Only a few patients per response group were included in the TCR analyses, and larger cohorts for validation were called for by the authors.

From the cysteine up to the phenylalanine, the CDR3 has a length of 11 residues. Of all the DNA, just the CDR3 is kept, 33 bases in frame from base 1. Reading the germline V gene (reference sequence) gives CDR1 LNHDA and CDR2 SQIVND. Relative to germline, V is 5 bases shorter and J is 5 bases shorter, with 6 bases between their ends. For deep sequencing of PBMC libraries, mostly around 480 ng of input genomic DNA was used, and six replicates were run per sample. The immunoSEQ hsTCRbeta kit was used to prepare TCRbeta libraries according to the manufacturer's instructions. The completed libraries were mixed into a single pool at 3 nM, then sequenced with an Illumina NovaSeq 6000 S4 flow cell. The original pipeline was this. The immunoSEQ Analyzer was used for raw data preprocessing and quality control. The analysis was restricted to productive rearrangements, with each unique CDR3 amino acid sequence defining a clonotype. Using the R package tcR, the researchers computed the Gini-Simpson index as their estimate of repertoire clonality. Student's t test was used to compare Gini indices, while Pearson correlation assessed associations with tumor size change. TCRdb's version of the immuneACCESS table is confined to in-frame rearrangements and falls short of the full clone set. An unresolved V gene accounts for under half of the shortfall where checked; the remainder is of unknown origin. Clonal size and the V and J genes are those of that table, whereas D and trimming came from the DNA. This sample has 8,000 to 10,000 clones in its table, and 50% to 70% of those were observed once. 3.5% to 4.5% of the sample comes from the top ten.

This sample's time point label indicates: after neoadjuvant nivolumab, at surgical resection. Patients had been newly diagnosed with stage II-IVA oral cavity squamous cell carcinoma, and no prior systemic or radiation treatment had been given to the patients. The cohort consisted of patients with HPV-negative, locally advanced oral cavity squamous cell carcinoma. No culture maintenance or expansion was done, as the peripheral blood mononuclear cells went straight to analysis. Samples were obtained from a longitudinal correlative study of a single-arm phase II trial of neoadjuvant nivolumab in oral cavity squamous cell carcinoma. Genomic DNA-based TCRbeta sequencing was performed on subject-matched pre- and post-treatment PBMCs and tumors from three responders and three non-responders. Peripheral blood mononuclear cells were collected before nivolumab treatment and were collected again after treatment, at the time of surgery. The Maxwell RSC DNA from Cells kit was used to extract genomic DNA from PBMCs.

This clonotype was sampled from a person aged 40 to 85 with oral cavity squamous cell carcinoma. The rearranged chain carries TRBV19 and TRBJ2-5; the D gene is unclear. This sample comprised PBMCs, obtained after nivolumab (anti-PD-1) treatment. The DNA sequence is given as TGTGCCAGTAGTTCGTTGGAGACCCAGTACTTC. The translation is CASSSLETQYF. Here the CDR3 is joined to the reference TRBV19 and TRBJ2-5 genes, and the full variable domain is: DGGITQSPKYLFRKEGQNVTLSCEQNLNHDAMYWYRQDPGQGLRLIYYSQIVNDFQKGDIAEGYSVSREKKESFPLTVTSAQKNPTAFYLCASSSLETQYFGPGTRLLVL.